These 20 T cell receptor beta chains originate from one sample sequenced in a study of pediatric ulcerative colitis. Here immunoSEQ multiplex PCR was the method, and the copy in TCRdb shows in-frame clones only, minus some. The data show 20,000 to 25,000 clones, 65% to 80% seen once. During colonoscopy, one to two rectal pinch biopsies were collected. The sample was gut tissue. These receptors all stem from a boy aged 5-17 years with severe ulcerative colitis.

The CDR3: CASRGQGAGNTEAFF. In nucleotides, the CDR3 is TGTGCCAGCAGGGGACAGGGGGCTGGGAACACTGAAGCTTTCTTT. The chain is built from TRBV25-1 and TRBJ1-1, with 12 bases aligning to TRBD1. The CDR3 totals 15 residues. Losses at the gene ends were 6 bases for V and 1 base for J; bases not matched to a gene: 3. CDR1 and CDR2 from the germline V gene are MGHDK and SYGVNS. The full variable domain, rest sourced from reference TRBV25-1 and TRBJ1-1, is EADIYQTPRYLVIGTGKKITLECSQTMGHDKMYWYQQDPGMELHLIHYSYGVNSTEKGDLSSESTVSRIRTEHFPLTLESARPSHTSQYLCASRGQGAGNTEAFFGQGTRLTVV.

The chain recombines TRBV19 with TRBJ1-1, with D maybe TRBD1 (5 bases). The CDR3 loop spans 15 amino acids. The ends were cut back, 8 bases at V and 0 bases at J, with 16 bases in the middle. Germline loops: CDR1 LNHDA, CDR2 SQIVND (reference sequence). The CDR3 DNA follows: TGTGCCAGTGCCCCAGGGTCCTTTATGAACACTGAAGCTTTCTTT. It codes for CASAPGSFMNTEAFF.

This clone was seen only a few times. This CDR3 reads CASSLAVGANYGYTF. The DNA for the CDR3 is TGTGCCAGCAGCTTAGCGGTTGGGGCAAACTATGGCTACACCTTC. The chain joins TRBV7-9 to TRBJ1-2, with D perhaps TRBD1 (5 bases). V was cut by 0 bases and J by 2 bases, with 10 bases left in between. This CDR3 contains 15 residues. Germline CDR1 is SEHNR and CDR2 is FQNEAQ (reference sequence).

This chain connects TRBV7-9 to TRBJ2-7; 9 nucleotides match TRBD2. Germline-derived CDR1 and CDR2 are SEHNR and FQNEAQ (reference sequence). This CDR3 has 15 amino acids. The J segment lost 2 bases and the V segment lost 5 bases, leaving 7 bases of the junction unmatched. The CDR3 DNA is TGTGCCAGCAGCATTGGGGGCGGGAGGGCCTACGAGCAGTACTTC. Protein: CASSIGGGRAYEQYF.

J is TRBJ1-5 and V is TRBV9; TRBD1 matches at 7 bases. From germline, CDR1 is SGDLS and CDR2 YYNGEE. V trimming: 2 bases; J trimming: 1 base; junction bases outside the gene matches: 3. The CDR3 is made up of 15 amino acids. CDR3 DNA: TGTGCCAGCAGCGTCAGGGGGGAAAGCAATCAGCCCCAGCATTTT. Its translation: CASSVRGESNQPQHF.

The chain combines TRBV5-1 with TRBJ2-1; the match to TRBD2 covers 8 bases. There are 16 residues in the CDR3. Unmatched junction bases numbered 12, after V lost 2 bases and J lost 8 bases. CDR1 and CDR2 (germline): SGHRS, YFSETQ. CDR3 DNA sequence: TGCGCCAGCAGCTTAGCGGGAGAATCTTCCTTCCATGAGCAGTTCTTC. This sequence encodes CASSLAGESSFHEQFF.

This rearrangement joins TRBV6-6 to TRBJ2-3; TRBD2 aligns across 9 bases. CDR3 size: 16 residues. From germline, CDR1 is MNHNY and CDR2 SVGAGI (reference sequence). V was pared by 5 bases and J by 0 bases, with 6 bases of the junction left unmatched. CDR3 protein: CASSLAGYESTDTQYF. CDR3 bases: TGTGCCAGCAGTCTAGCGGGATACGAAAGCACAGATACGCAGTATTTT.

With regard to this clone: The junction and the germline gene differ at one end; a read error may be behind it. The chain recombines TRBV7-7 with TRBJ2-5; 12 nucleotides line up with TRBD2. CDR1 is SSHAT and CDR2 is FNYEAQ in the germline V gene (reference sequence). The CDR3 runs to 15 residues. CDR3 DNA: TGTGCTAGCAGCGTACTAGCGGGGGGAGTCGAGACCCAGTACTTC. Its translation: CASSVLAGGVETQYF.

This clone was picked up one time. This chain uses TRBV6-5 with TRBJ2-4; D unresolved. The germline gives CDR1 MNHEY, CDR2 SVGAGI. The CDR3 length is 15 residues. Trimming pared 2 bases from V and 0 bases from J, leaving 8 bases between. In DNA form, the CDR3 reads TGTGCCAGCAGTTACGTAGGGCTAGCCAAAAACATTCAGTACTTC. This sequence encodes CASSYVGLAKNIQYF.

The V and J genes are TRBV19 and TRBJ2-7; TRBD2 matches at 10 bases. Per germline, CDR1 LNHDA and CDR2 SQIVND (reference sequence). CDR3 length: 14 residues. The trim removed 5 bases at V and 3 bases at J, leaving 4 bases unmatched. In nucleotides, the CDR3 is TGTGCCAGTAGTCTGGCTAGCGGGAGCTACGAGCAGTACTTC. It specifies CASSLASGSYEQYF.

This chain's CDR3 is CASSDRLAGTYEQYF. The CDR3 DNA reads TGTGCCAGCAGTGATCGACTAGCGGGAACCTACGAGCAGTACTTC. The chain couples TRBV2 to TRBJ2-7; 11 bases are a match to TRBD2. Trimming took 3 bases from V and 2 from J; bases not matched to a gene: 3. CDR3 length: 15 amino acids. CDR1 is SNHLY and CDR2 is FYNNEI in the germline V gene. The full variable domain, completed using reference TRBV2 and TRBJ2-7, is EPEVTQTPSHQVTQMGQEVILRCVPISNHLYFYWYRQILGQKVEFLVSFYNNEISEKSEIFDDQFSVERPDGSNFTLKIRSTKLEDSAMYFCASSDRLAGTYEQYFGPGTRLTVT.

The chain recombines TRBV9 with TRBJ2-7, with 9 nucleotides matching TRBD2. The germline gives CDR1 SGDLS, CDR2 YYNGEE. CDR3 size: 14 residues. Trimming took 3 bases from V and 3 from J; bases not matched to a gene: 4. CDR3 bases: TGTGCCAGCAGCGCCCTAGCGGGGAGCTACGAGCAGTACTTC. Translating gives CASSALAGSYEQYF.

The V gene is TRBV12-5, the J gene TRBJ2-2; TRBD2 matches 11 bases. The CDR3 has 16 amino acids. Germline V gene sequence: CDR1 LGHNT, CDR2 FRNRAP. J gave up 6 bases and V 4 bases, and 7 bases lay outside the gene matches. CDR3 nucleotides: TGTGCTAGTGGTTCCTTAGCGGGAGGGCCTCCCGGGGAGCTGTTTTTT. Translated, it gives CASGSLAGGPPGELFF.

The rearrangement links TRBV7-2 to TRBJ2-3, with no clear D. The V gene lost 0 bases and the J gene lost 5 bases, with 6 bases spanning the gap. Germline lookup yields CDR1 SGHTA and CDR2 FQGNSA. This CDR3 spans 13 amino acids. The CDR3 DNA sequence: TGTGCCAGCAGCTTAGCTTTGAGAGATACGCAGTATTTT. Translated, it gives CASSLALRDTQYF.

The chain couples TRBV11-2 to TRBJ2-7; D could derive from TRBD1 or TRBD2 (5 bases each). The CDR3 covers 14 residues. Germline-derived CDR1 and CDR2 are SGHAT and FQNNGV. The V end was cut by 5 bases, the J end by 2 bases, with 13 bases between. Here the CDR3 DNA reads TGTGCCAGCAGCGAAAGGACGGGACCCTACGAGCAGTACTTC. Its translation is CASSERTGPYEQYF.

The CDR3 DNA is TGTGCCAGCAGTAGCGGGATGGGGGGGAACAATGAGCAGTTCTTC. It specifies CASSSGMGGNNEQFF. V and J are TRBV6-6 and TRBJ2-1; 7 bases are shared with TRBD2. The CDR3 is made up of 15 amino acids. CDR1 and CDR2 from the germline V gene are MNHNY and SVGAGI (reference sequence). V shed 5 bases and J 5 bases; nucleotides not matched to a gene: 9.

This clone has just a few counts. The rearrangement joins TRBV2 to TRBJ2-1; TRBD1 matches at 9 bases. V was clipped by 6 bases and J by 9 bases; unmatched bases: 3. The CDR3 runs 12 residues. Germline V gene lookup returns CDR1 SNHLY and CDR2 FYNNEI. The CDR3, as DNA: TGTGCCAGCAGGGGACAGGGCGGTGAGCAGTTCTTC. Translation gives CASRGQGGEQFF.

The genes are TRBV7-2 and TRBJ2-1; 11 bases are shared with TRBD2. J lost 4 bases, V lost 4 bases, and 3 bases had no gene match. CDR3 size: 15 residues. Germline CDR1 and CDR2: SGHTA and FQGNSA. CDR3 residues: CASSSLAGAYNEQFF. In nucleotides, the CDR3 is TGTGCCAGCAGCTCACTAGCGGGAGCGTACAATGAGCAGTTCTTC.

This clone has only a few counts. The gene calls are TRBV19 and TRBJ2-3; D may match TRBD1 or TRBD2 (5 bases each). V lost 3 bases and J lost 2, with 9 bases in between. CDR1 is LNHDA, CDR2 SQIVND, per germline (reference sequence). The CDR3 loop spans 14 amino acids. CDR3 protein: CASSIPGATDTQYF. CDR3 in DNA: TGTGCCAGTAGTATTCCCGGGGCCACAGATACGCAGTATTTT.

The CDR3 is CASSQGLAGGPETQYF. The DNA of the CDR3 is TGTGCCAGCAGCCAGGGACTAGCGGGAGGGCCGGAGACCCAGTACTTC. The chain links TRBV4-2 to TRBJ2-5, with 16 bases lining up with TRBD2. The CDR3 extends over 16 amino acids. Trimming took 3 bases from V and 5 from J; bases not matched to a gene: 3. Germline lookup yields CDR1 LGHNA and CDR2 YNFKEQ.